Presented here are 18 T cell receptor beta chains from one specimen sequenced in a study of early T cells in non-severe SARS-CoV-2 infection. A single record per CDR3 protein comes from TCRdb applying MiXCR to the 5' RACE reads. The sample shows some 75,000 distinct CDR3 sequences, roughly 13% of them seen only once. The specimen sequenced was whole blood. These receptors all stem from an adult who was a healthcare worker with PCR-confirmed SARS-CoV-2 infection or an uninfected control (not recorded which).

This clonotype was detected ten times or more. The V call is TRBV28, the J call TRBJ2-2; the D gene is possibly TRBD2 (7 bases). V lost 5 bases and J 6 bases, leaving 19 bases between the germline ends. CDR1 is MDHEN, CDR2 SYDVKM, per germline. The CDR3 contains 16 residues. DNA for the CDR3: TGTGCCAGCAGTGGACCGGGGGGCCTGGGGCCCGGGGAGCTGTTTTTT. It codes for CASSGPGGLGPGELFF.

A few counts support this clonotype. The chain combines TRBV11-2 with TRBJ2-2, with 8 bases fitting TRBD2. V lost 5 bases and J lost 1; bases outside the gene matches: 6. CDR3 size: 16 residues. Germline values: CDR1 SGHAT, CDR2 FQNNGV. CDR3 amino acids: CASSLSGVMNTGELFF. The CDR3 DNA sequence: TGTGCCAGCAGCCTTAGCGGGGTGATGAACACCGGGGAGCTGTTTTTT. The entire variable domain, with the rest obtained from reference TRBV11-2 and TRBJ2-2, is as follows: EAGVAQSPRYKIIEKRQSVAFWCNPISGHATLYWYQQILGQGPKLLIQFQNNGVVDDSQLPKDRFSAERLKGVDSTLKIQPAKLEDSAVYLCASSLSGVMNTGELFFGEGSRLTVL.

The table lists this clonotype with many counts. The chain couples TRBV18 to TRBJ1-5; 8 bases agree with TRBD1. Unmatched junction bases numbered 4, after V lost 5 bases and J lost 4 bases. This CDR3 comprises 14 residues. CDR1 and CDR2 (germline): KGHSH, LQKENI. The CDR3 coding sequence is TGTGCCAGCTCAGAGACAGGGGCGAATCAGCCCCAGCATTTT. Translated: CASSETGANQPQHF.

This clonotype showed up just a few times. The chain has TRBV6-1 and TRBJ2-1; a possible D gene is TRBD1 (5 bases). The CDR3 has 15 amino acids. Germline CDR1 and CDR2: MNHNS and SASEGT. Trimming removed 0 bases at V and 2 bases at J, with 8 bases between. Here the CDR3 DNA reads TGTGCCAGCAGTGAAGCGAGACAGACCTACAATGAGCAGTTCTTC. It translates to CASSEARQTYNEQFF.

This clonotype showed up just a few times. V usage is TRBV4-1 and J usage is TRBJ2-5; D ambiguous. CDR3 length equals 15 residues. Germline CDR1 MGHRA, CDR2 YSYEKL. V lost 0 bases and J lost 4, with 12 bases in between. The DNA of the CDR3 is TGCGCCAGCAGCCAAGAAGAAGGGAAGGGAGAGACCCAGTACTTC. Amino acids: CASSQEEGKGETQYF.

In this sample, this clonotype turned up many times. This chain connects TRBV6-2 or TRBV6-3 to TRBJ1-6, with D possibly being TRBD1 (5 bases). The CDR3 sequence is 15 residues long. Per germline, CDR1 MNHEY and CDR2 SVGEGT. The ends were cut back, 5 bases at V and 7 bases at J, with 15 bases in the middle. The CDR3 loop reads CASSEIRQKNSPLHF. The CDR3 coding sequence is TGTGCCAGCAGTGAGATTAGACAGAAGAATTCACCCCTCCACTTT.

This clonotype was seen many times. The CDR3 DNA reads as TGTGCCTGGGGGGCGGGACAGATCACTGAAGCTTTCTTT. It is translated as CAWGAGQITEAFF. The chain employs TRBV30 and TRBJ1-1, with TRBD1 identical over 7 bases. Germline values: CDR1 GTSNPN, CDR2 SVGIG (reference sequence). The CDR3 loop spans 13 amino acids. The V segment lost 5 bases and the J segment 4 bases; nucleotides outside the gene matches: 7.

The table lists this clonotype with many counts. This chain links TRBV7-2 with TRBJ2-6; the D is unclear. The germline V and J ends were trimmed by 3 bases and 2 bases, with 5 bases remaining between them. Germline lookup yields CDR1 SGHTA and CDR2 FQGNSA. The CDR3 runs to 14 residues. The CDR3 region has the DNA TGTGCCAGCAGCTTTCTCACTGGGGCCAACGTCCTGACTTTC. This translates into CASSFLTGANVLTF.

The table lists this clonotype with a few counts. The chain employs TRBV25-1 and TRBJ2-1, with 14 positions matching TRBD2. The CDR3 has 15 amino acids. Germline loops: CDR1 MGHDK, CDR2 SYGVNS. Trimming took 4 bases from V and 8 from J; bases not matched to a gene: 4. The CDR3 sequence: CASSVTSGGAYEQFF. Written as DNA, the CDR3 is TGTGCCAGCAGTGTGACTAGCGGGGGGGCCTATGAGCAGTTCTTC.

The chain carries TRBV7-2 and TRBJ1-5; the D is unclear. Trimming took 3 bases from V and 2 from J, leaving 8 bases between them. The CDR3 length is 14 residues. Germline CDR1 and CDR2: SGHTA and FQGNSA. CDR3 sequence (DNA): TGTGCCAGCAGCTTCGCCCCCCGCAATCAGCCCCAGCATTTT. Translating it yields CASSFAPRNQPQHF.

The V gene is TRBV7-2, the J gene TRBJ2-3; TRBD2 is a possible D gene (5 bases). Germline V gives CDR1 SGHTA, CDR2 FQGNSA. Trimming took off 4 bases at V and 4 bases at J, with 12 bases between the two ends. CDR3 length equals 14 residues. The CDR3 loop reads CASSSLSRADTQYF. CDR3 in DNA: TGTGCCAGCAGCTCCCTGTCGAGGGCAGATACGCAGTATTTT.

This clonotype was counted ten times or more. The chain is built from TRBV7-2 and TRBJ1-4; a possible D gene is TRBD1 (5 bases). In germline, CDR1 is SGHTA, CDR2 FQGNSA. The V end was cut by 5 bases, the J end by 3 bases, with 13 bases between. The CDR3 runs 15 residues. CDR3 DNA sequence: TGTGCCAGCAGCCTATTCTGGGGGGCTAATGAAAAACTGTTTTTT. Amino acids: CASSLFWGANEKLFF.

The chain links TRBV7-2 to TRBJ2-3, with D possibly matching TRBD2 (6 bases). The CDR3 loop spans 12 amino acids. V gave up 11 bases and J gave up 3 bases, with 12 bases separating them. Germline V gene lookup returns CDR1 SGHTA and CDR2 FQGNSA. CDR3: CAWRAQTDTQYF. The CDR3 DNA reads as TGTGCCTGGAGGGCCCAAACAGATACGCAGTATTTT.

The chain carries TRBV4-3 and TRBJ1-6; D remains ambiguous. CDR1 and CDR2 from the germline V gene are LGHNA and YSLEER. Trimming removed 0 bases from V and 10 bases from J, with 13 bases in between. This CDR3 is built from 15 residues. CDR3 sequence (DNA): TGCGCCAGCAGCCAAGATGATCGGGCGGGCTCACCCCTCCACTTT. This translates into CASSQDDRAGSPLHF.

On this clonotype itself: At one of its ends the junction is not consistent with the germline gene, which may arise from a read error. The rearrangement uses TRBV13 and TRBJ2-5; D gene ambiguous. This CDR3 is 12 amino acids long. CDR1 is PRHDT, CDR2 FYEKMQ, per germline (reference sequence). For the CDR3, the DNA is TGTGTCAGCACGAGAGTGGAAGAGACCCAGTACTTC. Protein product: CVSTRVEETQYF.

In this sample, this clonotype turned up many times. The chain is built from TRBV9 and TRBJ1-1, with a possible D match to TRBD1 (5 bases). From germline, CDR1 is SGDLS and CDR2 YYNGEE. The CDR3 has 15 residues. V lost 0 bases and J lost 8, with 17 bases in between. This CDR3 is CASSVAGGSVPEAFF. The CDR3 nucleotides read TGTGCCAGCAGCGTAGCGGGGGGGTCTGTCCCGGAAGCTTTCTTT.

Here the CDR3 DNA reads TGTGCCAGCAGCTTAGTCGGGACAGGGGGGGAGACCCAGTACTTC. It yields the protein CASSLVGTGGETQYF. The chain couples TRBV7-2 to TRBJ2-5; 11 bases fit TRBD1. The CDR3 covers 15 residues. V lost 1 base, J lost 5 bases, and 3 bases stayed unmatched. Germline loops: CDR1 SGHTA, CDR2 FQGNSA.

This clonotype was observed a few times. The chain joins TRBV6-1 to TRBJ1-2; D is undetermined. Between the trimmed V and J ends, which lost 7 bases and 6 bases, there was a span of 12 bases. Per the germline V gene, CDR1 is MNHNS and CDR2 is SASEGT. CDR3 length equals 12 residues. The CDR3, as DNA: TGTGCCAGCATGGAGCTCGGGGATGGCTACACCTTC. It translates to CASMELGDGYTF.